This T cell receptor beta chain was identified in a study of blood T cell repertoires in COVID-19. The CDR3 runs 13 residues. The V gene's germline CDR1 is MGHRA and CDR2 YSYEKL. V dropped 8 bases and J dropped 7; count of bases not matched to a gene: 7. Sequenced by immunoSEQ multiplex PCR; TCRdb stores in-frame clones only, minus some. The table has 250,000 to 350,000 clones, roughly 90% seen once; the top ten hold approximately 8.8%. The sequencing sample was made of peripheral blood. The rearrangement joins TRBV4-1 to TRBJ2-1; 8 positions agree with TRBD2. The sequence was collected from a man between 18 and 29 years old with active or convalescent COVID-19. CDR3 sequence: CASGRGGLNEQFF. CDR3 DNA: TGCGCCAGCGGCCGGGGGGGCCTAAATGAGCAGTTCTTC.